Below, 14 T cell receptor beta chains from the same sample are listed, as sequenced in a study of blood T cell repertoires in COVID-19. Some clones are missing from TCRdb's copy, which holds only in-frame ones; the method was immunoSEQ multiplex PCR. The table shows 61,000 or so clones, with 88% occurring only once. Sequencing used peripheral blood. Receptors were obtained from a woman older than 75 with active COVID-19.

The chain is built from TRBV5-6 and TRBJ1-2, with 8 bases that match TRBD1. The CDR3 loop spans 14 amino acids. The junction had 5 bases not matched to a gene; V was cut back by 3 bases and J by 4 bases. CDR1 and CDR2 (germline): SGHDT, YYEEEE. The CDR3 here is CASSSRQGIYGYTF. CDR3 DNA: TGTGCCAGCAGCTCAAGACAGGGGATCTATGGCTACACCTTC.

The chain has TRBV5-1 and TRBJ2-1; 9 nucleotides align to TRBD1. Germline trimming cut 4 bases from V and 8 bases from J; bases unmatched to any gene: 7. The germline V gene encodes CDR1 SGHRS and CDR2 YFSETQ. The CDR3 covers 14 residues. The CDR3 loop is CASSPGTGSDEQFF. The CDR3 region has the DNA TGCGCCAGCAGCCCCGGGACAGGGAGCGATGAGCAGTTCTTC.

J is TRBJ2-5 and V is TRBV5-4, with 11 nucleotides matching TRBD2. V dropped 4 bases and J dropped 0; count of bases not matched to a gene: 8. This CDR3 is built from 17 residues. Per the germline V gene, CDR1 is SGHNT and CDR2 is YYREEE (reference sequence). The CDR3 sequence: CASSGEGTSGYQETQYF. CDR3 DNA sequence: TGTGCCAGCAGCGGCGAAGGGACTAGCGGATACCAAGAGACCCAGTACTTC.

V is TRBV19 and J is TRBJ2-2, with TRBD2 as a possible D gene (5 bases). Germline CDR1 LNHDA, CDR2 SQIVND (reference sequence). The CDR3 length is 14 residues. Trimming took off 5 bases at V and 1 base at J, with 8 bases between the two ends. CDR3 protein: CASSSRGNTGELFF. In DNA, the CDR3 is TGTGCCAGTAGTTCCCGGGGGAACACCGGGGAGCTGTTTTTT.

The chain joins TRBV5-5 to TRBJ2-7; maybe TRBD2 (6 bases). The CDR3 has 16 residues. Trimming pared 2 bases from V and 4 bases from J, leaving 19 bases between. Germline V gives CDR1 SGHKS, CDR2 YYEKEE (reference sequence). The CDR3 sequence: CASSLEPQRVHYEQYF. Written as DNA, the CDR3 is TGTGCCAGCAGCTTAGAGCCCCAGCGGGTGCATTACGAGCAGTACTTC.

This chain joins TRBV11-2 and TRBJ2-1; TRBD2 matches at 9 bases. The CDR3 is 14 residues long. Germline V gives CDR1 SGHAT, CDR2 FQNNGV. The junction had 9 bases not matched to a gene; V was cut back by 3 bases and J by 12 bases. For the CDR3, the DNA is TGTGCCAGCAGCTTGGGGACTAGCCCCTCGCCGCAGTTCTTC. Translated, it gives CASSLGTSPSPQFF.

This sequence joins TRBV10-3 and TRBJ2-1; 9 bases line up with TRBD1. The CDR3 is 13 residues long. Germline trimming cut 9 bases from V and 9 bases from J; bases unmatched to any gene: 9. Germline V gene sequence: CDR1 ENHRY, CDR2 SYGVKD. CDR3 residues: CAMRGQGSGEQFF. CDR3 DNA: TGTGCCATGAGGGGACAGGGATCAGGTGAGCAGTTCTTC.

This chain connects TRBV11-2 to TRBJ2-7; 7 bases agree with TRBD2. The CDR3 is 15 amino acids. Germline CDR1 reads SGHAT; CDR2 reads FQNNGV. J was trimmed by 4 bases and V by 1 base; bases with no gene match: 7. The CDR3 spells CASSLGRGVQYEQYF. For the CDR3, the DNA is TGTGCCAGCAGCTTAGGACGGGGGGTCCAGTACGAGCAGTACTTC.

This clone was seen only a few times. The chain links TRBV4-1 to TRBJ2-7, with TRBD2 matching 9 bases. With V trimmed by 1 base and J by 4 bases, 5 bases remained unmatched. CDR3 length: 15 amino acids. Germline CDR1 MGHRA, CDR2 YSYEKL. The CDR3 DNA is TGCGCCAGCAGCCAAGTGAGCGGGGGGCTTTACGAGCAGTACTTC. The encoded protein is CASSQVSGGLYEQYF.

The CDR3 DNA reads as TGTGCCAGCAGCACACCTCGGGGATCCTACGAGCAGTACTTC. It is translated as CASSTPRGSYEQYF. The rearrangement uses TRBV11-2 and TRBJ2-7; perhaps TRBD2 as D (5 bases). The CDR3 extends over 14 amino acids. Trimming removed 5 bases from V and 1 base from J, with 12 bases in between. Germline assignment: CDR1 SGHAT and CDR2 FQNNGV. The full variable domain, completed using reference TRBV11-2 and TRBJ2-7, is EAGVAQSPRYKIIEKRQSVAFWCNPISGHATLYWYQQILGQGPKLLIQFQNNGVVDDSQLPKDRFSAERLKGVDSTLKIQPAKLEDSAVYLCASSTPRGSYEQYFGPGTRLTVT.

This clone showed up just once. One end of the junction fails to match germline, which may point to a read error. The rearrangement links TRBV27 to TRBJ1-5; D unclear. The length of the CDR3 is 15 residues. Germline V CDR1 and CDR2: MNHEY, SMNVEV (reference sequence). CDR3 nucleotides: TGCAGAGGAAGACTGCCTTTTATTAGCAATCAGCCCCAGCATTTT. This encodes CRGRLPFISNQPQHF.

This chain uses TRBV5-1 with TRBJ2-1; TRBD2 agrees at 8 bases. The CDR3 sequence is 16 residues long. Per the germline V gene, CDR1 is SGHRS and CDR2 is YFSETQ. V gave up 4 bases and J gave up 1 base; unmatched junction bases: 7. CDR3 bases: TGCGCCAGCAGCGGACCGGGACTAGGTTCCTACAATGAGCAGTTCTTC. This codes for CASSGPGLGSYNEQFF. The full variable domain, in which reference TRBV5-1 and TRBJ2-1 provide the parts outside the CDR3, is KAGVTQTPRYLIKTRGQQVTLSCSPISGHRSVSWYQQTPGQGLQFLFEYFSETQRNKGNFPGRFSGRQFSNSRSEMNVSTLELGDSALYLCASSGPGLGSYNEQFFGPGTRLTVL.

The chain recombines TRBV4-1 with TRBJ2-3, with 8 bases that match TRBD2. Germline CDR1 MGHRA, CDR2 YSYEKL. J lost 3 bases, V lost 0 bases, and 5 bases had no gene match. The CDR3 consists of 16 residues. This CDR3 reads CASSQDLGLVTDTQYF. CDR3 nucleotides: TGCGCCAGCAGCCAAGATCTGGGACTAGTGACAGATACGCAGTATTTT.

The chain couples TRBV6-2 or TRBV6-3 to TRBJ2-3, with D perhaps matching TRBD1 (6 bases). This CDR3 comprises 15 residues. Germline CDR1 MNHEY, CDR2 SVGEGT. V gave up 2 bases and J gave up 3 bases, with 12 bases separating them. CDR3 sequence (DNA): TGTGCCAGCAGTTACCCTGAGACAGGAACAGATACGCAGTATTTT. Its translation: CASSYPETGTDTQYF.